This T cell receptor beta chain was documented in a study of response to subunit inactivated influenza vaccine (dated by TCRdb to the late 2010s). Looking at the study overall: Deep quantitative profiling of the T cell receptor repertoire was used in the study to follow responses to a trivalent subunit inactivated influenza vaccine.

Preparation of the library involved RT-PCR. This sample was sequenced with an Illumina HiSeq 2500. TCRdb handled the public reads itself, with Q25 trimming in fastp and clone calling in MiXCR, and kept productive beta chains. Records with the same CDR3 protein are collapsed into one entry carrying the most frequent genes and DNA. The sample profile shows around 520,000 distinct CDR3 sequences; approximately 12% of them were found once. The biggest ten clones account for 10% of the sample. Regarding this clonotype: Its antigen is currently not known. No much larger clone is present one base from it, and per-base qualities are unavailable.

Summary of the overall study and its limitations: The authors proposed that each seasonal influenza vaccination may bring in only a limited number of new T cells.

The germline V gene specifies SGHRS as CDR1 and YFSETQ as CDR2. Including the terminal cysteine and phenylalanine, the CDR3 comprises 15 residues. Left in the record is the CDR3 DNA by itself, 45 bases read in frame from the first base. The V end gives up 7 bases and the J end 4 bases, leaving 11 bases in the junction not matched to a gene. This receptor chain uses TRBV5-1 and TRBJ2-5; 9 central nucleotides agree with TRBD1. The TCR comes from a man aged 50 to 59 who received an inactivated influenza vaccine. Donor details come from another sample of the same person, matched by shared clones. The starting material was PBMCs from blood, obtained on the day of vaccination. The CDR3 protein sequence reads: CASAETGGGGETQYF. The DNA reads TGCGCCAGCGCCGAGACAGGGGGAGGAGGAGAGACCCAGTACTTC.